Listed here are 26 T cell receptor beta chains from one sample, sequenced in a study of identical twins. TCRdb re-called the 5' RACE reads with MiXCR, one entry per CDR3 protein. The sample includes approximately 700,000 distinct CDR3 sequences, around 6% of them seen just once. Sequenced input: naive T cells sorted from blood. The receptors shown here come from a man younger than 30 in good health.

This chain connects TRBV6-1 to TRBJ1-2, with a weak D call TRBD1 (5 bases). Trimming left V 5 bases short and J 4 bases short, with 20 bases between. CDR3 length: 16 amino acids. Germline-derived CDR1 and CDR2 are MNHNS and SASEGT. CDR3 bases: TGTGCCAGCAGTATTGGGTCCGGTGGGACTAGCTATGGCTACACCTTC. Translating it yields CASSIGSGGTSYGYTF.

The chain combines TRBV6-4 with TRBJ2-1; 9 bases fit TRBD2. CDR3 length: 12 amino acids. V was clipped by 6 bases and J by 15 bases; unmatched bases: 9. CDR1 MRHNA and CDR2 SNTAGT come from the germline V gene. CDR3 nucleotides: TGTGCCAGCAGCCGATGGGGGACTAGCCCGTTCTTC. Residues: CASSRWGTSPFF.

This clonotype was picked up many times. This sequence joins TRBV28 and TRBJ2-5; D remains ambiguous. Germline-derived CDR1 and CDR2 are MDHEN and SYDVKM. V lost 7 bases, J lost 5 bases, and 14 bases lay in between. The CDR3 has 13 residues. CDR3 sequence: CASTRRQGETQYF. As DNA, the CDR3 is TGTGCCAGCACCCGGCGGCAAGGGGAGACCCAGTACTTC.

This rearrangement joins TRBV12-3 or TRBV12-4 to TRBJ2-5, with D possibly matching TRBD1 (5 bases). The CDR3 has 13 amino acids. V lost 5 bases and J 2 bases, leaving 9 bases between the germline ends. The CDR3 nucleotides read TGTGCCAGCAGTATCCGACAGCAAGAGACCCAGTACTTC. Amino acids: CASSIRQQETQYF.

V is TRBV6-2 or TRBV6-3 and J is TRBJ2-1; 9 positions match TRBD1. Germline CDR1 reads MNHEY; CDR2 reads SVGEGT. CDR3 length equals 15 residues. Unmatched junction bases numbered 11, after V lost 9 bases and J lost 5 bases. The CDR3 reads CASFRDRATNNEQFF. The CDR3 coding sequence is TGTGCCAGTTTCCGGGACAGGGCGACTAACAATGAGCAGTTCTTC.

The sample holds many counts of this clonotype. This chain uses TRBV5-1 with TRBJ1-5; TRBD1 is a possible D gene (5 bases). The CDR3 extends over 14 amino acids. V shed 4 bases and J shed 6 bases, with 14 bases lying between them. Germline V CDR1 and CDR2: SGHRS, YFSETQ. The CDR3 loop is CASSRDVDGQPQHF. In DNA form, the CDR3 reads TGCGCCAGCAGCCGGGACGTGGACGGTCAGCCCCAGCATTTT.

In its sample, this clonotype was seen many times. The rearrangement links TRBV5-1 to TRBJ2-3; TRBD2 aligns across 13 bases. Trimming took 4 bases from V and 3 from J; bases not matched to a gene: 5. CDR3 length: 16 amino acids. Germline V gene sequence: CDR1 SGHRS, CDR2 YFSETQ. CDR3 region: CASSLKTSGRTDTQYF. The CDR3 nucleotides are TGCGCCAGCAGCCTCAAGACTAGCGGGAGGACAGATACGCAGTATTTT.

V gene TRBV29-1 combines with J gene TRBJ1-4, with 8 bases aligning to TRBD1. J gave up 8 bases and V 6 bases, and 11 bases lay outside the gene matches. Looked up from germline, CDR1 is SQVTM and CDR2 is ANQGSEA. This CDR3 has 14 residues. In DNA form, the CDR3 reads TGCAGCGTCCTGAAGACAGGGGCAGGAGAAAAACTGTTTTTT. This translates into CSVLKTGAGEKLFF.

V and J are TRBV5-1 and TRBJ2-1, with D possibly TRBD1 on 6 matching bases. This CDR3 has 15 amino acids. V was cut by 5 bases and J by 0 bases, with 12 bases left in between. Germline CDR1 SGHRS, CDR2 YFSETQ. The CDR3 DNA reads TGCGCCAGCAGACAAACAGGGATCTCCTACAATGAGCAGTTCTTC. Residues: CASRQTGISYNEQFF.

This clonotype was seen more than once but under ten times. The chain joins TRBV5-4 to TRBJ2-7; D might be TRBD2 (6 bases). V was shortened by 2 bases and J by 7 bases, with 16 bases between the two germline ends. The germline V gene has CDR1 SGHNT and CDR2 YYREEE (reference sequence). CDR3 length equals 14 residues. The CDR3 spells CASSFGGSPMEQYV. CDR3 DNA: TGTGCCAGCAGCTTTGGGGGGTCCCCAATGGAGCAGTACGTC.

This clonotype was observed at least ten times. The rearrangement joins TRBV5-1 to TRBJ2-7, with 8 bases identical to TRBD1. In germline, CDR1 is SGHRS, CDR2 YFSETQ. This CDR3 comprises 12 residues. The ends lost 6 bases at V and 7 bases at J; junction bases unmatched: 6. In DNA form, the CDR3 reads TGCGCCAGCACGGACAGGGTGGGAGAGCAGTACTTC. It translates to CASTDRVGEQYF.

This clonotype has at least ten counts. For the CDR3, the DNA is TGCGCCAGCAGCTTCGAGGGAAAGGGCGCCCTCACAGATACGCAGTATTTT. Its translation: CASSFEGKGALTDTQYF. The chain uses TRBV5-1 and TRBJ2-3, with a possible D match to TRBD2 (5 bases). Germline CDR1 is SGHRS and CDR2 is YFSETQ. Trimming left V 2 bases short and J 2 bases short, with 18 bases between. This CDR3 has 17 residues.

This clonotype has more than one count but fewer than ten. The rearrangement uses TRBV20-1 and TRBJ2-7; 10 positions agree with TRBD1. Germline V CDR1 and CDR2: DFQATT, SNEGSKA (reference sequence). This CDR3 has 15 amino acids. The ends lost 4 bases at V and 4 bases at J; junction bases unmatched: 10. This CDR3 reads CSAKPQDRGWYEQYF. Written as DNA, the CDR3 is TGCAGTGCTAAGCCGCAGGACAGGGGGTGGTACGAGCAGTACTTC.

The CDR3 loop is CASRRLAENTEAFF. DNA of the CDR3: TGTGCCAGCAGGCGATTGGCTGAGAACACTGAAGCTTTCTTT. The V gene is TRBV3-1, the J gene TRBJ1-1; no clear D. The CDR3 consists of 14 residues. CDR1 is LGHDT and CDR2 is YNNKEL in the germline V gene (reference sequence). V gave up 6 bases and J gave up 1 base, with 12 bases separating them.

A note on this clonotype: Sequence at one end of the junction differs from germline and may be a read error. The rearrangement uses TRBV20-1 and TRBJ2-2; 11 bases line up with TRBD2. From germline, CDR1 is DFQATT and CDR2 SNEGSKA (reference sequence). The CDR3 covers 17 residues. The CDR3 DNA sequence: TGCAGAGCTAGTCCCATCCGTAGACTAGCGGGACCCGGGGAGCTGTTTTTT. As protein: CRASPIRRLAGPGELFF.

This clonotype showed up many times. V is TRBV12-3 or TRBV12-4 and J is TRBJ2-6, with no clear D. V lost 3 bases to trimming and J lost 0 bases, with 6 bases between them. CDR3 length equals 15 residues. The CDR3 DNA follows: TGTGCCAGCAGTTTCGGAAACTCTGGGGCCAACGTCCTGACTTTC. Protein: CASSFGNSGANVLTF.

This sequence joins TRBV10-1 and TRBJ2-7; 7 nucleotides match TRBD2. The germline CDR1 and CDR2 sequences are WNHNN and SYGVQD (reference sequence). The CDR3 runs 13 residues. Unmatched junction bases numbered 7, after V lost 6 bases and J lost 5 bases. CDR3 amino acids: CASRAGVPHEQYV. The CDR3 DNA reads TGCGCCAGCAGGGCGGGAGTTCCCCACGAGCAGTACGTC.

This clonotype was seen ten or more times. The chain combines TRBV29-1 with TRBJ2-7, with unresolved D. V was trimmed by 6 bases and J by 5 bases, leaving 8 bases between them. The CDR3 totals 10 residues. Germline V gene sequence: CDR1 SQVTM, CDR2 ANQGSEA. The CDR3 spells CSVYQNEQYF. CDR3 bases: TGCAGCGTGTATCAAAACGAGCAGTACTTC.

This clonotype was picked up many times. The CDR3 region has the DNA TGTGCCAGCAGTTTAAGGCTAGCGGGAGGGCCCACACAAGAGACCCAGTACTTC. Amino acids: CASSLRLAGGPTQETQYF. The V and J genes are TRBV12-3 or TRBV12-4 and TRBJ2-5; 12 bases line up with TRBD2. The J segment lost 2 bases and the V segment lost 2 bases, leaving 9 bases of the junction unmatched. This CDR3 has 18 amino acids.

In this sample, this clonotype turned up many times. The CDR3 is CASSHLAGSYNEQFF. For the CDR3, the DNA is TGTGCCAGCAGCCATCTAGCGGGCTCCTACAATGAGCAGTTCTTC. This sequence joins TRBV7-9 and TRBJ2-1, with 8 positions matching TRBD2. This CDR3 is 15 amino acids long. CDR1 and CDR2 (germline): SEHNR, FQNEAQ (reference sequence). V lost 5 bases, J lost 0 bases, and 3 bases stayed unmatched.

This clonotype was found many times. The DNA for the CDR3 is TGTGCCAGCAGCCCGCTGGGGGAGACCCAGTACTTC. This gives the protein CASSPLGETQYF. This chain links TRBV18 with TRBJ2-5, with D uncertain. The CDR3 is 12 amino acids. The germline gives CDR1 KGHSH, CDR2 LQKENI. Between the trimmed V and J ends, which lost 8 bases and 5 bases, there was a span of 12 bases.

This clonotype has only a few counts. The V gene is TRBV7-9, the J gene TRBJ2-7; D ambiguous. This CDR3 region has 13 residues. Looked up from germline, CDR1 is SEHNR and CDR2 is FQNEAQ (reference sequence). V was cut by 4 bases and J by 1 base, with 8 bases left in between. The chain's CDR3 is CASSSPASYEQYF. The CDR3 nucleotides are TGTGCCAGCAGCTCACCTGCGTCCTACGAGCAGTACTTC.

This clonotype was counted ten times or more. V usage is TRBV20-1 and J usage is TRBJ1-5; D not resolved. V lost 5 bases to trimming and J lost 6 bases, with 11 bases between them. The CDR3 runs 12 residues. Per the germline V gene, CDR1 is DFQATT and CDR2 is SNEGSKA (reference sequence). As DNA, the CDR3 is TGCAGTGCTGGAGTTGTGGGTCAGCCCCAGCATTTT. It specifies CSAGVVGQPQHF.

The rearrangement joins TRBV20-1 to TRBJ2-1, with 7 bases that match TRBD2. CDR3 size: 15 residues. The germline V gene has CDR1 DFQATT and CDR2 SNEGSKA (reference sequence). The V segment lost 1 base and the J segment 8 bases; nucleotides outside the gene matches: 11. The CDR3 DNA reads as TGCAGTGCTAGAGCGACGAAGCGGGGACGAGATGAGCAGTTCTTC. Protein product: CSARATKRGRDEQFF.

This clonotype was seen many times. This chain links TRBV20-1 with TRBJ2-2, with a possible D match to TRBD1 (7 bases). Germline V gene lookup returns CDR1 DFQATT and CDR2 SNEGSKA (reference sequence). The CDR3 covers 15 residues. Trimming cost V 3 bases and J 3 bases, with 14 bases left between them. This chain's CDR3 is CSARLEGADTGELFF. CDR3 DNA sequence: TGCAGTGCTAGGTTGGAGGGGGCCGACACCGGGGAGCTGTTTTTT.

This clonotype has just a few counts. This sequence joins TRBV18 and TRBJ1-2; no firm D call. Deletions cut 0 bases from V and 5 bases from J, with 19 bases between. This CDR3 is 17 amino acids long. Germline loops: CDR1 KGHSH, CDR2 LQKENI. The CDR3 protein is CASSPPFTRITAYGYTF. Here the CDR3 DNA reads TGTGCCAGCTCACCACCCTTTACGAGGATAACAGCATATGGCTACACCTTC.